The clone carrying this TCR beta chain was seen only a few times. The antigen is undetermined. All of the isolated RNA was reverse transcribed, so expressed TCRB transcripts were sequenced. Repertoires were generated with immunoSEQ multiplex PCR, while TCRdb's copy carries only in-frame clones and drops some. Of about 340,000 clones in the sample, approximately 15% were seen once. V lost 10 bases and J lost 4; bases outside the gene matches: 10. The germline CDR1 and CDR2 sequences are SGHAT and FQNNGV. This CDR3 has 16 residues. The data stem from a study of beta chain features in type 1 diabetes. Findings and caveats of the study: Patients showed naive, central memory and Treg TCRB repertoires that appeared more similar than those of healthy donors. When Type 1 diabetes patients were examined, their TCRB CDR3s proved moderately but significantly shorter in all four CD4+ subsets.

The source of this sequence is a woman younger than 30 with type 1 diabetes. This chain links TRBV11-2 with TRBJ2-1, with TRBD2 matching over 13 bases. Input material: naive CD4+ T cells from blood. In nucleotides, the CDR3 is TGTGCCACCCGTCCGCCGGGACTAGCGGGATACAATGAGCAGTTCTTC. It specifies CATRPPGLAGYNEQFF.